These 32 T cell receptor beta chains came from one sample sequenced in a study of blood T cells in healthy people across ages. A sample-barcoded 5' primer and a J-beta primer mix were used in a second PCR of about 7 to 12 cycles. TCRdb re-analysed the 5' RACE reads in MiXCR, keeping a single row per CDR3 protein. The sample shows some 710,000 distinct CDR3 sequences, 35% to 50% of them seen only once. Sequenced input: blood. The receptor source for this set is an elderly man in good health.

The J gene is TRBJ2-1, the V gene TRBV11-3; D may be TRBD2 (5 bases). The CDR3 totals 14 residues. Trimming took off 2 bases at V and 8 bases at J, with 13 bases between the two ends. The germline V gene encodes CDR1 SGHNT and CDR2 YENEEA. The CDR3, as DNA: TGTGCCAGCAGCTTACGAGCGGTGGGCCATGAGCAGTTCTTC. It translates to CASSLRAVGHEQFF.

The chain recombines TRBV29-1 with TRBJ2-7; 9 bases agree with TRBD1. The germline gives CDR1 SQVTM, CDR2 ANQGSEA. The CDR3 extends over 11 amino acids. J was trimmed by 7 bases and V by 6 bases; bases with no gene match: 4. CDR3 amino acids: CSVADRGEQYF. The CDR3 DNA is TGCAGCGTAGCCGACAGGGGGGAGCAGTACTTC.

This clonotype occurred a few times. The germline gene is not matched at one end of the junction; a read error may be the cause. The CDR3 region has the DNA TGTGCCAGCAGTCAAGCGGGAGGGCCCCGGGAGCAGTTCTTC. Encoded protein: CASSQAGGPREQFF. The chain couples TRBV2 to TRBJ2-1; TRBD2 matches 10 bases. CDR3 length: 14 residues. Germline V gives CDR1 SNHLY, CDR2 FYNNEI.

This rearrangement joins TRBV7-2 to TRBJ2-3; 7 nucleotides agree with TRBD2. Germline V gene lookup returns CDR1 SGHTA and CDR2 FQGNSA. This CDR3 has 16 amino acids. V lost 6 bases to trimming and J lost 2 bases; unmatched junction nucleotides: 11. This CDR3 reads CASSYGLVADTDTQYF. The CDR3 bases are TGTGCCAGCAGTTACGGACTAGTAGCGGACACAGATACGCAGTATTTT.

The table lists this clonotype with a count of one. The DNA for the CDR3 is TGTGCCAGCAGCCAAGGGATACAGGGAGGAGGCCAGCCCCAGCATTTT. Amino acids: CASSQGIQGGGQPQHF. The rearrangement links TRBV3-1 to TRBJ1-5; D is perhaps TRBD1 (6 bases). CDR1 is LGHDT and CDR2 is YNNKEL in the germline V gene (reference sequence). The CDR3 is made up of 16 amino acids. The V end lost 1 base, the J end lost 7 bases, and 17 bases lay between the germline ends.

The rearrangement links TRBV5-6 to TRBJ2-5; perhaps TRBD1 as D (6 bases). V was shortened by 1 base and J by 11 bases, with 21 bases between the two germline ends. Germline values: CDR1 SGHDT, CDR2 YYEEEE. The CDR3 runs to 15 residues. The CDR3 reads CASSLQGKTTVGQYF. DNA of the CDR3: TGTGCCAGCAGCTTGCAGGGGAAGACGACGGTAGGGCAGTACTTC.

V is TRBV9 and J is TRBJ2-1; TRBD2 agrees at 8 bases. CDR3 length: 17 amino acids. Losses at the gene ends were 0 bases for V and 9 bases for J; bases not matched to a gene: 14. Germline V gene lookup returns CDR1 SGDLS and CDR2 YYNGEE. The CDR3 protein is CASSVALLVAGSGEQFF. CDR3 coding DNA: TGTGCCAGCAGCGTAGCCCTGTTGGTAGCGGGGTCCGGTGAGCAGTTCTTC.

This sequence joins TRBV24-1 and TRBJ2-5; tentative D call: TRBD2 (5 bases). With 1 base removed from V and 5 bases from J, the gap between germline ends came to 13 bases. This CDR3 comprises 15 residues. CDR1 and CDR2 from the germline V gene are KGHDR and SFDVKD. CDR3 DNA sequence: TGTGCCACCAGTGATTTTAATGCGGGCCAGGAGACCCAGTACTTC. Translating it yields CATSDFNAGQETQYF.

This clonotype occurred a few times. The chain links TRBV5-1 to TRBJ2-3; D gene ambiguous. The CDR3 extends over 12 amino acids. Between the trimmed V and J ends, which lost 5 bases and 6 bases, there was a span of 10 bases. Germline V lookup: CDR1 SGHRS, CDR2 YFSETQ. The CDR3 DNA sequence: TGCGCCAGCAGAAACGAAGGGGATACGCAGTATTTT. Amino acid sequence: CASRNEGDTQYF.

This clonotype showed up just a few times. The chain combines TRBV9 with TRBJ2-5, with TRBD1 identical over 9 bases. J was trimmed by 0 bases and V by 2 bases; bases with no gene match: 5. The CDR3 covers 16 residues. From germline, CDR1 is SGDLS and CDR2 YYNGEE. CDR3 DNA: TGTGCCAGCAGCGTCAGACAGGGGGGGTACCAAGAGACCCAGTACTTC. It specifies CASSVRQGGYQETQYF.

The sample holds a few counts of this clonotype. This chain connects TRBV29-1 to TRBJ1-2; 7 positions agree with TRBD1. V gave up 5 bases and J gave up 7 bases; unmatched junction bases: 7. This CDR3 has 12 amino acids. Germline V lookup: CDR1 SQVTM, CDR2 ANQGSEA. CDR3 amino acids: CSVQRTGGGYTF. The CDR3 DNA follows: TGCAGCGTTCAGCGGACAGGCGGTGGCTACACCTTC.

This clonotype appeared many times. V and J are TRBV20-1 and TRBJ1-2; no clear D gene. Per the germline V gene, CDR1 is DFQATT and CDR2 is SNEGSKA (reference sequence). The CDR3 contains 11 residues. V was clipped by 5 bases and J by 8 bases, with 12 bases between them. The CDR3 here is CSAHNQRGYTF. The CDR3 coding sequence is TGCAGTGCTCACAATCAGAGGGGCTACACCTTC.

CDR3 sequence reads: CAISMGDGYTF. For the CDR3, the DNA is TGTGCCATCAGTATGGGCGATGGCTACACCTTC. V gene TRBV10-3 combines with J gene TRBJ1-2; D is ambiguous. CDR1 and CDR2 (germline): ENHRY, SYGVKD. The CDR3 runs 11 residues. V dropped 5 bases and J dropped 6 bases, with 7 bases sitting between them.

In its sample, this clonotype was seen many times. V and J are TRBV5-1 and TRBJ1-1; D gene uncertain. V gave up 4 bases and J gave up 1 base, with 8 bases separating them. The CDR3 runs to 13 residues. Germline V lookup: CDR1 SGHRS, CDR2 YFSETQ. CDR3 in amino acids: CASSTGPNTEAFF. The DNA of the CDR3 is TGCGCCAGCAGCACCGGACCGAACACTGAAGCTTTCTTT. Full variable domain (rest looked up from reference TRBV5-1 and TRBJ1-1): KAGVTQTPRYLIKTRGQQVTLSCSPISGHRSVSWYQQTPGQGLQFLFEYFSETQRNKGNFPGRFSGRQFSNSRSEMNVSTLELGDSALYLCASSTGPNTEAFFGQGTRLTVV.

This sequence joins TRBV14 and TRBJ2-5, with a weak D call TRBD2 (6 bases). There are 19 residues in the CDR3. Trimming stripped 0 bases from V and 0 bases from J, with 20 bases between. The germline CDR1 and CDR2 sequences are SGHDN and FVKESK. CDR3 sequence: CASSQDLALLVADQETQYF. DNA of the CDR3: TGTGCCAGCAGCCAAGACCTAGCACTTCTGGTAGCGGACCAAGAGACCCAGTACTTC.

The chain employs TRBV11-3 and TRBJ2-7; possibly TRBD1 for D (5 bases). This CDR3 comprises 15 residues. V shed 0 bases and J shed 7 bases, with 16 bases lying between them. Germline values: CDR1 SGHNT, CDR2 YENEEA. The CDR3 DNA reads TGTGCCAGCAGCTTAGAGCCAGGGAACTACAATGAGCAGTACTTC. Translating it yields CASSLEPGNYNEQYF.

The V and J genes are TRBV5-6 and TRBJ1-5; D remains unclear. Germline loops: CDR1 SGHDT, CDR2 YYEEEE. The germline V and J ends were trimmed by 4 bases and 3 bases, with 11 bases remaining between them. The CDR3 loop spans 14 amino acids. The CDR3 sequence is CASSTAHSNQPQHF. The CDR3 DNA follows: TGTGCCAGCAGCACTGCACACTCCAATCAGCCCCAGCATTTT. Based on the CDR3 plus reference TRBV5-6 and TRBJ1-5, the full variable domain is DAGVTQSPTHLIKTRGQQVTLRCSPKSGHDTVSWYQQALGQGPQFIFQYYEEEERQRGNFPDRFSGHQFPNYSSELNVNALLLGDSALYLCASSTAHSNQPQHFGDGTRLSIL.

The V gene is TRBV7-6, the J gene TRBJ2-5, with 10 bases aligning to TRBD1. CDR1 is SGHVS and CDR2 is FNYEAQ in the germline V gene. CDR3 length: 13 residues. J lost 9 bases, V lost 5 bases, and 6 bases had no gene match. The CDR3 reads CASSPGTGVPQYF. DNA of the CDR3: TGTGCCAGCAGCCCCGGGACAGGGGTTCCCCAGTACTTC.

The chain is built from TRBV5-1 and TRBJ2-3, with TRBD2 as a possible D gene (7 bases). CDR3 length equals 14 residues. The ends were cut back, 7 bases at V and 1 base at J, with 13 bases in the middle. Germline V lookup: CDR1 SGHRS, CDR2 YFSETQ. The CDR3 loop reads CASGPGGGTDTQYF. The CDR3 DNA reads TGCGCCAGCGGCCCGGGGGGCGGCACAGATACGCAGTATTTT.

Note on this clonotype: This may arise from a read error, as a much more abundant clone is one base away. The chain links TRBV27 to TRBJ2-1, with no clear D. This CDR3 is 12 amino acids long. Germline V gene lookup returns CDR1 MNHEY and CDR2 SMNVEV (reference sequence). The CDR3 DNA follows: TGTGCCGGCAGTCCAGGCCTGAATGAGCAGTTCTTC. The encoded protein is CAGSPGLNEQFF.

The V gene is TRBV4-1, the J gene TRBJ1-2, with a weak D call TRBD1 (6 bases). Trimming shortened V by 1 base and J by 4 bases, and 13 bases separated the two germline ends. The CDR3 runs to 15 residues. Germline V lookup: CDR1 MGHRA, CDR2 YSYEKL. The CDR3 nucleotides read TGCGCCAGCAGCCAAGTTCTCCGGGGGCTCTATGGCTACACCTTC. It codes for CASSQVLRGLYGYTF.

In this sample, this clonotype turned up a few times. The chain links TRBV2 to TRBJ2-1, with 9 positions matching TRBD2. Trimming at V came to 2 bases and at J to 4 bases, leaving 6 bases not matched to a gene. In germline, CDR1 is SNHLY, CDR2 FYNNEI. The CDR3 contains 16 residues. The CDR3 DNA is TGTGCCAGCAGTGAAACCGCTAGCGGGATTTACAATGAGCAGTTCTTC. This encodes CASSETASGIYNEQFF.

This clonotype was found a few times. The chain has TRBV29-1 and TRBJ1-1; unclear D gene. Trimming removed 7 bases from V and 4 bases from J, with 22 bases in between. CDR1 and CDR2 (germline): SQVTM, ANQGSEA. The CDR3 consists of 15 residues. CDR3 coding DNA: TGCAGCGGCCGTGCGGATCATACCGTAGGCACTGAAGCTTTCTTT. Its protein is CSGRADHTVGTEAFF.

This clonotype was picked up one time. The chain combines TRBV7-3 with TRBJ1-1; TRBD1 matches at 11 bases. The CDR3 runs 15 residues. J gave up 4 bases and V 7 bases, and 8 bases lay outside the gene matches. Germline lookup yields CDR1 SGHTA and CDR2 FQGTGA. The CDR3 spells CASNPGTGGFTEAFF. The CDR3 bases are TGTGCCAGCAACCCGGGGACAGGGGGGTTCACTGAAGCTTTCTTT.

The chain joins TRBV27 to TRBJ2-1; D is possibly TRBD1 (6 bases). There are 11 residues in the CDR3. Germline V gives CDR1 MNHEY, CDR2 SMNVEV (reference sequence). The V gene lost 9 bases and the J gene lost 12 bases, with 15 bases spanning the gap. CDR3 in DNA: TGTGCCAGTCTACAGGGTTGGCGGCAGTTCTTC. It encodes CASLQGWRQFF.

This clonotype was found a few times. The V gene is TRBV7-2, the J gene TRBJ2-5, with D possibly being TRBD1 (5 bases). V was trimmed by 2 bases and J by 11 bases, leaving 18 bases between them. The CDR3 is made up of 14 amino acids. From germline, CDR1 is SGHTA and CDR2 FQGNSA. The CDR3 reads CASSLLQADNEQYF. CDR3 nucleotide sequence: TGTGCCAGCAGCTTATTACAGGCGGACAATGAGCAGTACTTC.

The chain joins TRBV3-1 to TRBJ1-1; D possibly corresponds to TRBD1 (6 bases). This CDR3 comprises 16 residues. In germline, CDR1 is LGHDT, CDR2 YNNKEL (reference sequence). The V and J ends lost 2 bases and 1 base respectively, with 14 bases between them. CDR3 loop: CASSQKGGTGNTEAFF. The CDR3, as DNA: TGTGCCAGCAGCCAAAAGGGGGGGACGGGGAACACTGAAGCTTTCTTT.

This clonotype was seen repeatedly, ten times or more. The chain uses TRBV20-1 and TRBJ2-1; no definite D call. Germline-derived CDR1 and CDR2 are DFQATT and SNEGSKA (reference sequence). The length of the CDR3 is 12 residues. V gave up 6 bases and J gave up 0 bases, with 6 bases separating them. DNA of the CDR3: TGCAGTGCGCGGATCTCCTACAATGAGCAGTTCTTC. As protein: CSARISYNEQFF.

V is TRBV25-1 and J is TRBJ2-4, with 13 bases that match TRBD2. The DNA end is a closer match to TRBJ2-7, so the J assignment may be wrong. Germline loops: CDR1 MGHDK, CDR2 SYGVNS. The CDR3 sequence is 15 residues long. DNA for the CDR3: TGTGCCAGTGCTAAGGGGACTAGCGGGAACTACGAGCAGTACTTC. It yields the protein CASAKGTSGNYEQYF.

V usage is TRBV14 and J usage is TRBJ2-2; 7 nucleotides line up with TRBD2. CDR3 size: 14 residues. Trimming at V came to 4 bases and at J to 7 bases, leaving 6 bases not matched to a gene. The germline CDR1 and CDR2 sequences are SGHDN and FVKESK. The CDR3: CASSLRTSIGELFF. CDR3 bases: TGTGCCAGCAGCCTCCGGACTAGTATCGGGGAGCTGTTTTTT.

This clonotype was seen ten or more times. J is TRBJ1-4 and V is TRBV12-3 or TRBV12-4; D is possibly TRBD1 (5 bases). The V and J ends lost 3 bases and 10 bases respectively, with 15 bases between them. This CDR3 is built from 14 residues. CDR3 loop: CASSLSQGVRKLFF. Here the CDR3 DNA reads TGTGCCAGCAGTTTGTCCCAGGGCGTCCGAAAACTGTTTTTT.

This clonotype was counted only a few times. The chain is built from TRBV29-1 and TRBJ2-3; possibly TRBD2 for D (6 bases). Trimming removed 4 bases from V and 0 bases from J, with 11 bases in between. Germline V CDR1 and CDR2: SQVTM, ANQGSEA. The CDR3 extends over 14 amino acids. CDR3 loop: CSVVILASTDTQYF. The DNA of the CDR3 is TGCAGCGTTGTTATTCTAGCGAGCACAGATACGCAGTATTTT.